This is a list of T cell receptor beta chains from one sample in a study of Ad26.COV2.S vaccination and SARS-CoV-2 variants. Sequencing used immunoSEQ multiplex PCR; TCRdb keeps in-frame clones, though not all of them. Altogether 300,000 to 350,000 clones are present, around nine tenths being singletons, with the ten largest covering around 11%. The specimen comprised peripheral blood, sampled in a trial of Ad26.COV2.S vaccine versus placebo. These TCRs come from a person between 18 and 60 years old who received the Ad26.COV2.S COVID-19 vaccine or a placebo. CDR3s leave out the opening cysteine and the closing phenylalanine or tryptophan.

>11|TRBV19|TRBJ2-5
ASSIRIQETQY
>13|TRBV7-2|TRBJ2-7
ASSFYPGQTYEQY
>12|TRBV6-5|TRBJ2-5
ASSRLAGGETQY
>13|TRBV11-2|TRBJ2-3
ASTPTGTRGDTQY
>15|TRBV4-1|TRBJ2-7
ASSQDVRGSSSYEQY
>11|TRBV7-6|TRBJ2-7
ASSPRDNYEQY
>12|TRBV18|TRBJ1-5
ASSSQGGNQPQH
>11|TRBV28|TRBJ1-1
ATYYGGGTEAF
>12|TRBV25-1|TRBJ1-1
ASSEEGADTEAF
>14|TRBV5-1|TRBJ2-3
ASSLEGSGSTDTQY
>14|TRBV9|TRBJ2-1
ASSVEGGPPYNEQF
>11|TRBV3-1/TRBV3-2|TRBJ2-5
ASSQGLAGTQY
>11|TRBV6-2/TRBV6-3|TRBJ1-3
ASSWNRGNTIY
>15|TRBV9|TRBJ2-1
ASSARRTSGSYNEQF
>13|TRBV7-2|TRBJ2-1
ASSLTGQGAHEQF
>13|TRBV7-9|TRBJ2-3
ASSSGQLYTDTQY
>12|TRBV19|TRBJ2-3
ASSLTGGPDTQY
>12|TRBV7-8|TRBJ1-5
ASSARTANQPQH
>12|TRBV5-1|TRBJ1-4
ASSPRSLMKNCF
>12|TRBV25-1|TRBJ2-7
ASSPADSSYEQY
>13|TRBV7-3|TRBJ2-1
ASSLYRRSYNEQF
>11|TRBV18|TRBJ2-5
ASSPPTGETQY
>11|TRBV19|TRBJ1-5
ASRGTVAQPQH
>16|TRBV5-8|TRBJ1-5
ASSKLGDIIYSNQPQH
>13|TRBV7-6|TRBJ2-3
ASTKRGGPTDTQY
>11|TRBV27|TRBJ2-1
ASSRGQLNEQF
>12|TRBV6-2/TRBV6-3|TRBJ2-7
ASSLAGYKGEQY
>11|TRBV6-5|TRBJ2-5
ASRRHLQETQY
>12|TRBV24-1|TRBJ2-1
ATSPRANYNEQF
>14|TRBV18|TRBJ2-4
ASSPLQGQGKNIQY
>12|TRBV4-3|TRBJ2-7
ASSQTGYSYEQY
>12|TRBV6-2/TRBV6-3|TRBJ2-7
ASSLSSRQTEQY
>14|TRBV5-1|TRBJ2-2
ASSPLPGSDTGELF
>13|TRBV11-2|TRBJ2-7
ASSFTGGEGYEQY
>13|TRBV11-2|TRBJ1-1
ASSALQGGNTEAF
>12|TRBV3-1/TRBV3-2|TRBJ2-5
ASSQWLAKETQY
>10|TRBV2|TRBJ1-5
ASRTGVQPQH
>11|TRBV7-2|TRBJ2-3
ASSLYRTDTQY
>13|TRBV5-4|TRBJ1-4
ASSFWGGSDEKLF
>11|TRBV6-5|TRBJ1-2
ASSYRRGDGYT
>13|TRBV5-4|TRBJ2-1
ASSPGLASYNEQF
>12|TRBV28|TRBJ1-1
ASSLIEPNTEAF
>14|TRBV5-1|TRBJ2-1
ASSKEPQRSFNEQF
>13|TRBV6-2/TRBV6-3|TRBJ1-2
ASSYGPGRVYGYT
>10|TRBV6-2/TRBV6-3|TRBJ1-2
ASTPTGFGYT
>14|TRBV10-3|TRBJ2-4
AISQLAGGERNIQY
>13|TRBV27|TRBJ2-1
ASSFAGGAGMEQF
>10|TRBV12-3/TRBV12-4|TRBJ2-1
ASSGSSGREF
>8|TRBV20-1|TRBJ2-1
SAPSSGEF
>13|TRBV6-2/TRBV6-3|TRBJ1-5
ASSYGARSNQPQH
>13|TRBV18|TRBJ1-3
ASSPSSYSGNTIY
>13|TRBV19|TRBJ2-1
ASSSTGGSYNEQF
>11|TRBV7-9|TRBJ1-1
ASSLGLRTEAF
>11|TRBV5-1|TRBJ2-1
ASSQGTYNEQF
>13|TRBV11-2|TRBJ1-1
ASSLLLQGNTEAF
>12|TRBV18|TRBJ2-7
ASSTTPPSYEQY
>13|TRBV7-8|TRBJ1-4
ASSLADRGGEKLF